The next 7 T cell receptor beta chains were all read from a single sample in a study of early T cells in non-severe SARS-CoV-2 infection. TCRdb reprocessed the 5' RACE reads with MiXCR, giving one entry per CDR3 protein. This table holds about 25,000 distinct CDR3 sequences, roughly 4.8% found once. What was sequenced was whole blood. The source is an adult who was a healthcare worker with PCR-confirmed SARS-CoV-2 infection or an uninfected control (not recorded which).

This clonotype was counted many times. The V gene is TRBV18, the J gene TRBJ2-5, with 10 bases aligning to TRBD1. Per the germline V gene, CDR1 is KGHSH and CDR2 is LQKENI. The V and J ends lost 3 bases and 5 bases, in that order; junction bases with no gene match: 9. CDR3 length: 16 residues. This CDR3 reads CASSPLDRGIQETQYF. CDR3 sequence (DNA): TGTGCCAGCTCACCCCTGGACAGGGGGATTCAGGAGACCCAGTACTTC.

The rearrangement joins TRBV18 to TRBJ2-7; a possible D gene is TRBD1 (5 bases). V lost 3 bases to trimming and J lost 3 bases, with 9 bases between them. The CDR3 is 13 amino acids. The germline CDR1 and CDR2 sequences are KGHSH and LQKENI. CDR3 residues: CASSPRQGYEQYF. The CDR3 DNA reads TGTGCCAGCTCACCCAGGCAGGGCTACGAGCAGTACTTC.

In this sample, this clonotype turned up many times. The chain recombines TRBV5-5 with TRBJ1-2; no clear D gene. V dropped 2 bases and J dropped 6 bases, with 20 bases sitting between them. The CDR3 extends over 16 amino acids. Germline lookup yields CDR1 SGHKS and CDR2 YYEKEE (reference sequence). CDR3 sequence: CASSLFRDVGEDGYTF. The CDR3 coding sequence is TGTGCCAGCAGCTTATTTCGTGATGTGGGTGAGGATGGCTACACCTTC. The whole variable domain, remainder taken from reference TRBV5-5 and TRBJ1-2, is DAGVTQSPTHLIKTRGQQVTLRCSPISGHKSVSWYQQVLGQGPQFIFQYYEKEERGRGNFPDRFSARQFPNYSSELNVNALLLGDSALYLCASSLFRDVGEDGYTFGSGTRLTVV.

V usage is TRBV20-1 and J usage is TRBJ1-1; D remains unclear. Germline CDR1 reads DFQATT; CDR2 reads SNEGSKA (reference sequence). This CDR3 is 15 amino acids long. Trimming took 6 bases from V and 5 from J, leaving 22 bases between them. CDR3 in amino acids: CSASIGGLDLTEAFF. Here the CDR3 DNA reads TGCAGTGCATCCATAGGCGGCCTTGATTTGACTGAAGCTTTCTTT.

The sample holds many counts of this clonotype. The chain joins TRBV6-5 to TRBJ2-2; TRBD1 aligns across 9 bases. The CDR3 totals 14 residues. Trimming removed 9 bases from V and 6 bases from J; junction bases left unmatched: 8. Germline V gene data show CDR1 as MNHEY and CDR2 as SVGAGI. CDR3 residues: CASQGQGRAGELFF. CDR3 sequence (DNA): TGTGCCAGTCAAGGACAGGGGCGAGCCGGGGAGCTGTTTTTT.

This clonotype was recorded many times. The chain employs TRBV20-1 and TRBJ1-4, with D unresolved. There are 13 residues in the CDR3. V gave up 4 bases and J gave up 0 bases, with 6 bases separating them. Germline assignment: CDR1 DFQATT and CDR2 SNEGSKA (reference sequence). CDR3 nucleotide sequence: TGCAGTGCTATTCATTCAACTAATGAAAAACTGTTTTTT. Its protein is CSAIHSTNEKLFF.

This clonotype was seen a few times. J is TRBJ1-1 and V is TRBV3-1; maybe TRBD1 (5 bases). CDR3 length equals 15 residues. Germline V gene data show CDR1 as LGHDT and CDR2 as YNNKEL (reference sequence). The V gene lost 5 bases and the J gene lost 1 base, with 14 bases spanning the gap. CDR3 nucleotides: TGTGCCAGCAGCTACCTGAGCGGGGGGAACACTGAAGCTTTCTTT. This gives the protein CASSYLSGGNTEAFF.